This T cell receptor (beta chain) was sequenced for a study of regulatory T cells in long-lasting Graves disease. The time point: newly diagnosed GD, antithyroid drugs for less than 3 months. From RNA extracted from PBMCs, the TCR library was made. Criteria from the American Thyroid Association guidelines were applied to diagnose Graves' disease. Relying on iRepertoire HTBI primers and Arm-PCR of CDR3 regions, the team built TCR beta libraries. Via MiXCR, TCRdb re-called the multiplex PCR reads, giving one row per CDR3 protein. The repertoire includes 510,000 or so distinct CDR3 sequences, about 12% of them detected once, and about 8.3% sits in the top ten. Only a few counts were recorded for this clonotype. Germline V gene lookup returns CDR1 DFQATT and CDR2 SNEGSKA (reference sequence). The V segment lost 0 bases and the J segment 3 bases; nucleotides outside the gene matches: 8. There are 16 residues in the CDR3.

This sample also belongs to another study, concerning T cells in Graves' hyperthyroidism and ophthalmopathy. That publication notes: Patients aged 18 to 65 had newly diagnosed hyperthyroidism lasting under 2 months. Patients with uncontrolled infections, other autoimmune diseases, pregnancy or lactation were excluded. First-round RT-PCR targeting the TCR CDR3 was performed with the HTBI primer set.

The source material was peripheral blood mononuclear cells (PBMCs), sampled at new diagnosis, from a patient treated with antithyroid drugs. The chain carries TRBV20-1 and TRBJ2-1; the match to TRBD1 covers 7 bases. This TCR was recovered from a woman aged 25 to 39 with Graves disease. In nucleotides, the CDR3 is TGCAGTGCTAGAGATTCGAGGGGGCAGGGCTACAATGAGCAGTTCTTC. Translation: CSARDSRGQGYNEQFF.